What follows are 11 T cell receptor beta chains derived from one specimen sequenced in a study of cytomegalovirus exposure and HLA in healthy donors. Only in-frame clones appear in the TCRdb table, and some are missing; sequencing was by immunoSEQ multiplex PCR. The sample consists of about 160,000 clones, approximately 96% of them appearing once. Material for sequencing was PBMCs. Receptors were obtained from a woman aged 18-30 years in good health and CMV-seronegative.

The J gene is TRBJ2-7, the V gene TRBV7-9, with 7 bases matching TRBD1. The CDR3 is made up of 13 amino acids. The junction had 6 bases not matched to a gene; V was cut back by 7 bases and J by 3 bases. Germline V gives CDR1 SEHNR, CDR2 FQNEAQ (reference sequence). CDR3 nucleotide sequence: TGTGCCAGCAACAGGGGCGGCGTCTACGAGCAGTACTTC. It is translated as CASNRGGVYEQYF.

The V and J genes are TRBV6-5 and TRBJ1-2; 9 bases fit TRBD1. Per germline, CDR1 MNHEY and CDR2 SVGAGI. This CDR3 contains 14 residues. The CDR3: CVTGGTGSYYGYTF. The CDR3 bases are TGTGTTACTGGAGGGACAGGGAGTTACTATGGCTACACCTTC.

The V gene is TRBV9, the J gene TRBJ1-1; D is unclear. V lost 0 bases to trimming and J lost 1 base, with 13 bases between them. CDR1 SGDLS and CDR2 YYNGEE come from the germline V gene. The CDR3 has 16 residues. The CDR3 protein is CASSVEGERQNTEAFF. CDR3 bases: TGTGCCAGCAGCGTAGAGGGAGAGCGACAGAACACTGAAGCTTTCTTT.

To note about this clone: Sequence at one end of the junction differs from germline and may be a read error. CDR3 bases: TGTGCCAGCAGCTACGGACAGGGTGGATACACCATATATTTT. This gives the protein CASSYGQGGYTIYF. This chain links TRBV5-6 with TRBJ1-3, with TRBD1 matching over 8 bases. This CDR3 comprises 14 residues. Germline V gene sequence: CDR1 SGHDT, CDR2 YYEEEE.

The V call is TRBV27, the J call TRBJ2-7; D is perhaps TRBD2 (6 bases). V was pared by 3 bases and J by 0 bases, with 15 bases between. This CDR3 has 16 residues. Looked up from germline, CDR1 is MNHEY and CDR2 is SMNVEV (reference sequence). The CDR3 loop is CASSLRRAVDSYEQYF. The CDR3, as DNA: TGTGCCAGCAGTTTGAGGAGGGCTGTAGACTCCTACGAGCAGTACTTC.

The gene calls are TRBV9 and TRBJ2-7; TRBD1 might be the D (5 bases). The CDR3 is 14 amino acids. The V gene's germline CDR1 is SGDLS and CDR2 YYNGEE. Trimming stripped 0 bases from V and 5 bases from J, with 12 bases between. CDR3 amino acids: CASSVGQGLDEQYF. Written as DNA, the CDR3 is TGTGCCAGCAGCGTAGGGCAGGGTCTGGACGAGCAGTACTTC.

The V gene is TRBV20-1, the J gene TRBJ1-1, with 8 positions matching TRBD1. Germline CDR1 reads DFQATT; CDR2 reads SNEGSKA (reference sequence). This CDR3 contains 11 residues. Trimming removed 5 bases from V and 7 bases from J; junction bases left unmatched: 3. The CDR3 region is CSAYRGGEAFF. In DNA, the CDR3 is TGCAGTGCTTACAGGGGGGGTGAAGCTTTCTTT.

The chain carries TRBV19 and TRBJ1-4, with 7 bases matching TRBD1. The V gene end was trimmed by 6 bases and the J gene end by 0 bases; junction bases not matched to a gene: 4. Germline assignment: CDR1 LNHDA and CDR2 SQIVND (reference sequence). The CDR3 runs to 15 residues. Here the CDR3 DNA reads TGTGCCAGTAGCCCCCAGGGGGCAACTAATGAAAAACTGTTTTTT. Translated, it gives CASSPQGATNEKLFF.

The chain is built from TRBV27 and TRBJ2-7, with 7 bases that match TRBD1. V lost 5 bases to trimming and J lost 2 bases; unmatched junction nucleotides: 6. This CDR3 is 14 amino acids long. CDR1 and CDR2 (germline): MNHEY, SMNVEV (reference sequence). The CDR3 DNA reads as TGTGCCAGCAGTGGAACGGACAGGCCCTACGAGCAGTACTTC. Amino acids: CASSGTDRPYEQYF.

The chain combines TRBV5-1 with TRBJ1-1; TRBD1 might be the D (6 bases). The CDR3 runs 14 residues. CDR1 is SGHRS, CDR2 YFSETQ, per germline. V lost 0 bases, J lost 7 bases, and 13 bases lay in between. The CDR3 region is CASSLAGVGGEAFF. The CDR3 DNA sequence: TGCGCCAGCAGCTTGGCCGGTGTAGGGGGTGAAGCTTTCTTT.

The gene calls are TRBV5-3 and TRBJ2-3, with TRBD2 matching over 10 bases. TRBV5-3 is noted as an ORF with a role that remains uncertain. V lost 4 bases to trimming and J lost 0 bases; unmatched junction nucleotides: 5. The CDR3 covers 16 residues. The CDR3 region is CARSRPTSGSTDTQYF. DNA of the CDR3: TGTGCCAGAAGCCGCCCGACTAGCGGGAGCACAGATACGCAGTATTTT.